The text below deals with one TCR beta chain. Its antigen is not identified. In germline, CDR1 is MDHEN, CDR2 SYDVKM. The CDR3 is 13 amino acids. Trimming removed 7 bases from V and 6 bases from J, with 16 bases in between. This sample was taken from a study of T cell responses to AZD1222 COVID-19 vaccine. The study, taken as a whole, reports: Clonal diversity was possibly underestimated, and white British individuals and females predominated among donors. Nearly half of spike-specific TCRs reportedly go after variant regions that carry no mutations.

Clones were read by immunoSEQ multiplex PCR, and TCRdb kept only the in-frame ones, dropping some. This sample has 60,000 to 85,000 clones, with roughly 85% found just once. This rearrangement joins TRBV28 to TRBJ2-7; tentatively, D is TRBD2 (6 bases). The origin of this receptor is an adult in good health. The material was peripheral blood, obtained on day 0 of AZD1222 vaccination. The CDR3 here is CASIRGFGREQYF. The CDR3 region has the DNA TGTGCCAGCATCCGGGGGTTTGGGCGCGAGCAGTACTTC. Full variable domain (missing parts from reference TRBV28 and TRBJ2-7): DVKVTQSSRYLVKRTGEKVFLECVQDMDHENMFWYRQDPGLGLRLIYFSYDVKMKEKGDIPEGYSVSREKKERFSLILESASTNQTSMYLCASIRGFGREQYFGPGTRLTVT.